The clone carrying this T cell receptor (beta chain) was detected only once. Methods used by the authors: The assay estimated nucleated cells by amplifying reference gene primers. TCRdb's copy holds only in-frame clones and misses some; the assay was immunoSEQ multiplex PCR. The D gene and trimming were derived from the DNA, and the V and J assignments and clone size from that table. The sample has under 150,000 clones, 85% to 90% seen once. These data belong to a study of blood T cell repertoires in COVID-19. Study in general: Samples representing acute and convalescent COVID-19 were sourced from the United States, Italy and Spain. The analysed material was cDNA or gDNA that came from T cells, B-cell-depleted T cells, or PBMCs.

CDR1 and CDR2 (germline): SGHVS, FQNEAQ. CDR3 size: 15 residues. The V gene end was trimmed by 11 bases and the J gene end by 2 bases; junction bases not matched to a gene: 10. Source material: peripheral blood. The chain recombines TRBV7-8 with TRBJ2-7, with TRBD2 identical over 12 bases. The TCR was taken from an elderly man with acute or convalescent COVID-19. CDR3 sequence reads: CAGSGGLAGTYEQYF. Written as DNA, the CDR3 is TGTGCCGGCTCAGGGGGACTAGCGGGTACCTACGAGCAGTACTTC.